This is a list of T cell receptor beta chains from one sample in a study of blood T cell repertoires in COVID-19. TCRdb keeps only in-frame clones here, not all; method: immunoSEQ multiplex PCR. The profile covers roughly 220,000 clones, with approximately 86% appearing a single time and 3% taken by the ten largest. The source material was peripheral blood. The receptors were gathered from a man aged 55 to 69 with acute or convalescent COVID-19. CDR3s include the opening cysteine and the closing phenylalanine or tryptophan. A D gene is named only where the DNA matches it firmly. Clone size, where shown, is once, few, many, or a class for clones that have expanded.

>TRBJ1-2|NA|TRBD1|TRBV5-1
CASSWDDRVKGYTF
TGCGCCAGCAGCTGGGACGACAGGGTGAAAGGCTACACCTTC
>TRBJ2-1|NA|TRBD1|TRBV24-1
CATSVWTGDSNEQFF
TGTGCCACCAGTGTCTGGACAGGGGATAGCAATGAGCAGTTCTTC
>TRBJ2-5|NA|TRBD2|TRBV2
CASSEPGRVRTQETQYF
TGTGCCAGCAGTGAACCGGGGAGGGTCAGGACCCAAGAGACCCAGTACTTC
>TRBJ2-4|NA|NA|TRBV7-9
CASSLEPRAGRLAKNIQYF
TGTGCCAGCAGCTTAGAACCACGGGCGGGCAGGCTAGCCAAAAACATTCAGTACTTC
>TRBJ2-5|NA|NA|TRBV5-1
CASSLWTGGGDETQYF
TGCGCCAGCAGCCTATGGACAGGCGGAGGGGATGAGACCCAGTACTTC
>TRBJ1-1|NA|NA|TRBV3-1/TRBV3-2
CASSQDRGSEAFF
TGTGCCAGCAGCCAAGATCGGGGGAGTGAAGCTTTCTTT
>TRBJ1-3|NA|NA|TRBV19
CASSAAGFSGNTIYF
TGTGCCAGTAGTGCGGCGGGTTTTTCTGGAAACACCATATATTTT
>TRBJ2-7|NA|TRBD1|TRBV12-5
CASGNSGQGNYEQYF
TGTGCTAGTGGTAACTCCGGACAGGGGAACTACGAGCAGTACTTC
>TRBJ2-4|NA|NA|TRBV7-2
CASSLGPPPSIQYF
TGTGCCAGCAGCTTAGGCCCCCCCCCGAGCATTCAGTACTTC
>TRBJ2-7|NA|TRBD1|TRBV11-3
CASSPRTGSSYEQYF
TGTGCCAGCAGCCCCCGGACAGGGAGCTCCTACGAGCAGTACTTC
>TRBJ1-3|NA|NA|TRBV5-1
CASSQDSNSGNTIYF
TGCGCCAGCAGCCAGGACAGCAACTCTGGAAACACCATATATTTT
>TRBJ1-5|NA|NA|TRBV2
CASTPSGDQPQHF
TGTGCCAGCACCCCCTCGGGGGATCAGCCCCAGCATTTT
>TRBJ1-4|NA|NA|TRBV9
CASSTPGVAGEKLFF
TGTGCCAGCAGCACCCCAGGGGTCGCGGGTGAAAAACTGTTTTTT
>TRBJ2-2|NA|NA|TRBV5-6
CASRSRGTGELFF
TGTGCCAGCAGGTCCAGGGGAACCGGGGAGCTGTTTTTT
>TRBJ2-1|NA|NA|TRBV7-2
CASSLAAVTYNEQFF
TGTGCCAGCAGCTTAGCGGCGGTGACCTACAATGAGCAGTTCTTC
>TRBJ2-7|NA|TRBD1|TRBV7-2
CASLGQGEFYEQYF
TGTGCCAGCTTGGGACAGGGAGAGTTCTACGAGCAGTACTTC
>TRBJ1-2|NA|TRBD1|TRBV6-1
CASSALSGTGSFNYGYTF
TGTGCCAGCAGTGCCCTTTCCGGGACAGGGTCCTTTAACTATGGCTACACCTTC
>TRBJ2-1|NA|TRBD2|TRBV6-6
CASSGGTSGKYNEQFF
TGTGCCAGCAGTGGGGGGACTAGCGGGAAGTACAATGAGCAGTTCTTC
>TRBJ2-2|once|NA|TRBV3-1/TRBV3-2
CASSQVLVTGTGELFF
TGTGCCAGCAGCCAAGTGCTGGTCACGGGGACCGGGGAGCTGTTTTTT
>TRBJ1-2|once|TRBD1|TRBV29-1
CSVETAGQGAEGYTF
TGCAGCGTTGAGACGGCCGGACAGGGGGCGGAGGGCTACACCTTC
>TRBJ1-5|NA|NA|TRBV4-3
CASSQDRGSNQPQHF
TGCGCCAGCAGCCAAGACAGGGGCAGCAATCAGCCCCAGCATTTT
>TRBJ1-1|once|TRBD1|TRBV30
CAWGTGSMNTEAFF
TGTGCCTGGGGGACAGGGTCGATGAACACTGAAGCTTTCTTT
>TRBJ2-3|NA|NA|TRBV7-2
CASSPTRDTQYF
TGTGCCAGCAGCCCTACCAGGGATACGCAGTATTTT
>TRBJ2-3|NA|TRBD1|TRBV7-9
CASSLSGQGLDTQYF
TGTGCCAGCAGCTTATCGGGACAGGGATTAGATACGCAGTATTTT
>TRBJ2-7|NA|TRBD1|TRBV6-6
CAIRPQTGQGHEQYF
TGTGCCATCCGACCTCAAACGGGACAGGGCCACGAGCAGTACTTC
>TRBJ1-1|NA|NA|TRBV9
CASSKTGTANTEAFF
TGTGCCAGCAGCAAGACCGGGACTGCGAACACTGAAGCTTTCTTT
>TRBJ1-1|NA|TRBD1|TRBV5-1
CASRSGGKNTEAFF
TGCGCCAGCAGGTCAGGGGGCAAGAACACTGAAGCTTTCTTT
>TRBJ2-1|NA|TRBD1|TRBV5-6
CASSLRQGSSYNEQFF
TGTGCCAGCAGCTTGCGACAGGGGAGCTCCTACAATGAGCAGTTCTTC
>TRBJ2-7|NA|TRBD2|TRBV6-4
CASSARASGAYEQYF
TGTGCCAGCAGCGCCCGGGCTAGCGGGGCCTACGAGCAGTACTTC
>TRBJ1-2|few|NA|TRBV5-4
CASSLPSGGNDGYTF
TGTGCCAGCAGCTTGCCTTCCGGGGGTAACGATGGCTACACCTTC
>TRBJ2-5|NA|TRBD2|TRBV2
CASSEWVLAGRQETQYF
TGTGCCAGCAGTGAATGGGTCCTAGCGGGGCGGCAAGAGACCCAGTACTTC
>TRBJ2-3|NA|TRBD2|TRBV30
CAWSATSGGWADTQYF
TGTGCCTGGAGTGCGACTAGCGGGGGATGGGCAGATACGCAGTATTTT
>TRBJ1-1|NA|NA|TRBV2
CASCRTEGAEAFF
TGTGCCAGCTGCCGGACAGAGGGCGCTGAAGCTTTCTTT
>TRBJ1-1|NA|TRBD1|TRBV5-1
CASSGLQGANTEAFF
TGCGCCAGCAGCGGCCTACAGGGGGCGAACACTGAAGCTTTCTTT
>TRBJ1-1|NA|TRBD1|TRBV5-1
CASSLATGVNTEAFF
TGCGCCAGCAGCTTGGCCACAGGGGTTAACACTGAAGCTTTCTTT
>TRBJ1-1|once|NA|TRBV6-1
CASSGGIGFGGGTEAFF
TGTGCCAGCAGTGGTGGGATCGGTTTCGGGGGGGGCACTGAAGCTTTCTTT
>TRBJ2-5|NA|NA|TRBV18
CASSPPGNGGETQYF
TGTGCCAGCTCACCCCCGGGCAATGGAGGAGAGACCCAGTACTTC
>TRBJ2-3|NA|TRBD1|TRBV6-5
CASSYFGQASTDTQYF
TGTGCCAGCAGTTACTTCGGACAGGCTAGCACAGATACGCAGTATTTT
>TRBJ1-1|NA|TRBD1|TRBV5-1
CASSWGTGANTEAFF
TGCGCCAGCAGCTGGGGGACAGGAGCGAACACTGAAGCTTTCTTT
>TRBJ1-2|NA|TRBD1|TRBV2
CASKGTVYGYTF
TGTGCCAGCAAAGGGACAGTCTATGGCTACACCTTC
>TRBJ1-2|NA|TRBD1|TRBV4-2
CASTPFGGQGIGYTF
TGTGCCAGCACCCCCTTCGGGGGACAGGGTATAGGCTACACCTTC
>TRBJ2-2|NA|NA|TRBV6-4
CASSDSNWGRSTGELFF
TGTGCCAGCAGTGACTCGAACTGGGGGCGAAGCACCGGGGAGCTGTTTTTT
>TRBJ1-5|NA|TRBD1|TRBV28
CASRGWIGGPGGGQPQHF
TGTGCCAGCAGGGGGTGGATAGGGGGCCCCGGAGGGGGTCAGCCCCAGCATTTT
>TRBJ2-3|NA|TRBD2|TRBV5-1
CASSLTRTSGGTDTQYF
TGCGCCAGCAGCTTGACCCGGACTAGCGGGGGGACAGATACGCAGTATTTT